A single sample gave rise to the 10 T cell receptor beta chains below, sequenced in a study of cytomegalovirus exposure and HLA in healthy donors (dated by TCRdb to 2016 to 2017). To prepare the library, the immunoSEQ multiplex PCR assay was applied. A mixture of 60 forward primers for TCR Vbeta segments and 13 reverse primers for TCR Jbeta segments was used in the multiplex PCR. TCRdb limited this immuneACCESS table to in-frame rearrangements with V and J called. A share of clones is missing; checked studies link under half to unresolved V genes, and the rest is unexplained. The sample table holds 110,000 to 150,000 clones, of which 60% to 80% were seen once. The ten most abundant clones make up around 3.6% of the sample. The source material was PBMCs. The receptor source for this set is a male donor in good health and CMV-seronegative.

The V and J genes are TRBV10-2 and TRBJ2-5; TRBD2 agrees at 11 bases. The CDR3 totals 15 residues. J lost 5 bases, V lost 6 bases, and 8 bases had no gene match. CDR1 and CDR2 from the germline V gene are WSHSY and SAAADI. This chain's CDR3 is CASSISGRARETQYF. The CDR3, as DNA: TGCGCCAGCAGCATTAGCGGGAGGGCCAGGGAGACCCAGTACTTC.

This clone appeared a few times. The rearrangement links TRBV2 to TRBJ2-3, with 8 nucleotides matching TRBD2. Per the germline V gene, CDR1 is SNHLY and CDR2 is FYNNEI. This CDR3 has 16 residues. The J segment lost 2 bases and the V segment lost 7 bases, leaving 11 bases of the junction unmatched. CDR3 sequence (DNA): TGTGCCAGCACTTCAGGCGGGACTAGATACACAGATACGCAGTATTTT. It translates to CASTSGGTRYTDTQYF.

The chain employs TRBV28 and TRBJ2-3, with a tentative D call TRBD2 (6 bases). The V gene's germline CDR1 is MDHEN and CDR2 SYDVKM. This CDR3 is 16 amino acids long. Between the trimmed V and J ends, which lost 4 bases and 2 bases, there was a span of 16 bases. CDR3 bases: TGTGCCAGCAGTTATCCCGGGACTTATACCACAGATACGCAGTATTTT. This codes for CASSYPGTYTTDTQYF.

The chain couples TRBV7-2 to TRBJ2-1; 8 bases agree with TRBD2. The length of the CDR3 is 15 residues. With V trimmed by 2 bases and J by 7 bases, 7 bases remained unmatched. The germline CDR1 and CDR2 sequences are SGHTA and FQGNSA. CDR3 nucleotide sequence: TGTGCCAGCAGCTTAACTAGCGGAGGGGGGAATGAGCAGTTCTTC. Its protein is CASSLTSGGGNEQFF.

The J gene is TRBJ2-7, the V gene TRBV5-1, with 7 bases matching TRBD1. This CDR3 has 13 residues. Trimming cost V 0 bases and J 4 bases; bases outside gene matches: 1. Per germline, CDR1 SGHRS and CDR2 YFSETQ. The chain's CDR3 is CASSLARGYEQYF. In nucleotides, the CDR3 is TGCGCCAGCAGCTTGGCCAGGGGGTACGAGCAGTACTTC.

The rearrangement links TRBV28 to TRBJ2-3; D remains ambiguous. This CDR3 comprises 12 residues. Germline loops: CDR1 MDHEN, CDR2 SYDVKM. The ends were cut back, 4 bases at V and 6 bases at J, with 8 bases in the middle. The CDR3 bases are TGTGCCAGCAGTTCAGTGAGGGATACGCAGTATTTT. Translated, it gives CASSSVRDTQYF.

The chain is built from TRBV7-9 and TRBJ2-5; TRBD2 matches at 10 bases. J was trimmed by 3 bases and V by 0 bases; bases with no gene match: 7. CDR1 and CDR2 (germline): SEHNR, FQNEAQ (reference sequence). The CDR3 contains 17 residues. The CDR3 is CASSLAQLAGEEETQYF. CDR3 nucleotide sequence: TGTGCCAGCAGCTTAGCTCAGCTAGCGGGAGAGGAAGAGACCCAGTACTTC.

The rearrangement joins TRBV2 to TRBJ2-1, with 11 bases lining up with TRBD2. This CDR3 has 14 residues. V was pared by 6 bases and J by 7 bases, with 5 bases of the junction left unmatched. The germline V gene has CDR1 SNHLY and CDR2 FYNNEI. Here the CDR3 reads CASRGLAVSNEQFF. The CDR3 nucleotides are TGTGCCAGCAGGGGACTAGCGGTTTCGAATGAGCAGTTCTTC.

The chain uses TRBV4-1 and TRBJ1-5; a weak D match, TRBD1 (6 bases). CDR1 is MGHRA, CDR2 YSYEKL, per germline. This CDR3 is 15 amino acids long. Trimming took 3 bases from V and 0 from J, leaving 9 bases between them. The CDR3: CASSQDSYSNQPQHF. CDR3 coding DNA: TGCGCCAGCAGCCAGGACAGCTATAGCAATCAGCCCCAGCATTTT.

This clone has a single count. The chain joins TRBV6-1 to TRBJ1-6; TRBD1 is a possible D gene (5 bases). Per the germline V gene, CDR1 is MNHNS and CDR2 is SASEGT. The CDR3 is 15 amino acids. Between the trimmed V and J ends, which lost 0 bases and 4 bases, there was a span of 7 bases. CDR3 region: CASSEASGYNSPLHF. DNA of the CDR3: TGTGCCAGCAGTGAAGCGTCAGGGTATAATTCACCCCTCCACTTT.